This T cell receptor (beta chain) appears in the sequencing data of a study of Ad26.COV2.S vaccination and SARS-CoV-2 variants listed by TCRdb under 2021. Study-wide context: Donors in the vaccine arm were drawn from COV1001, a phase I-IIa trial of Ad26.COV2.S in healthy adults that was multicentre, randomized, double-blind and placebo-controlled. Dosing of Ad26.COV2.S was intramuscular, at either 5x10^10 or 1x10^11 viral particles, delivered as one shot or as two shots spaced 56 days apart. The specificity and breadth of SARS-CoV-2-reactive T cell receptors after Ad26.COV2.S vaccination were assessed by TCRbeta repertoire sequencing. A total of around 32 samples were included in the TCR-sequenced set, comprising around 19 Ad26.COV2.S vaccine recipients, 5 placebo recipients and 8 SARS-CoV-2 convalescent individuals. Trial participants were randomized into five groups of five, in which low-dose or high-dose Ad26.COV2.S was given once or twice, or placebo was given on both occasions. Throughout the experiments and outcome assessment, investigators stayed blinded to trial group allocation. General findings and caveats noted by the study authors: After vaccination, substantial breadth of spike-specific CD8+ and CD4+ T cell responses was reported. Vaccine and placebo recipients had comparable non-spike TCR breadth, which fits with the vaccine containing only spike. The study lacked the statistical power to compare responses across vaccine doses or regimens. Compared with placebo recipients, Ad26.COV2.S recipients showed higher spike-specific TCR breadth (P = 0.0014). The authors noted that the TCR breadth and depth analyses may have underestimated total T cell responses.

According to the study, the label for this sample's treatment or condition signals: some 20 received Ad26.COV2.S at low or high dose, single or two shots; about 5 received placebo; per-sample allocation not given. For vaccine and placebo recipients, the sequenced repertoires came from samples collected on day 63 after the first injection. Between 29 July and 7 August 2020, Cohort 1b enrolled 25 adults aged 18-55 years at one site in Boston, USA. Ad26.COV2.S consisted of a replication-incompetent adenovirus type 26 vector by which a prefusion-stabilized SARS-CoV-2 spike protein from the original Wuhan strain was expressed. There are 18 amino acids in the CDR3, from cysteine to phenylalanine inclusive. The read is trimmed to its CDR3 DNA, 54 bases read in frame from base 1. This clone came up once. The antigen this receptor binds is unknown. One base away there is no much larger clone; base qualities are not given.

The immunoSEQ Assay was used to sequence TCRbeta CDR3 regions. After extraction, genomic DNA underwent amplification by bias-controlled multiplex PCR, followed by high-throughput sequencing. Per the original workflow: To quantify the absolute abundance of every unique TCRbeta CDR3 region, sequences were collapsed and filtered. Usable DNA was measured by amplifying reference genes present in all nucleated cells, and TCRbeta template counts were normalized to that usable DNA to estimate T cell fraction. Repertoire TCRs were annotated as SARS-CoV-2-specific by exact matching of V gene, CDR3 amino acid sequence and J gene to a known reactive TCR set. The reference SARS-CoV-2 TCR set came from MIRA and was filtered for enrichment in COVID-19-positive ImmuneCODE repertoires, removing public or cross-reactive TCRs. Based on the MIRA antigens, annotated TCRs were further analysed at the level of specific ORF or position within ORF. Breadth was defined as the number of annotated unique rearrangements divided by the total number of unique productive rearrangements, and depth was defined as the summed frequency of the annotated unique rearrangements. Group comparisons of TCR breadth used two-sided Wilcoxon rank-sum tests. Not all clones reach the TCRdb copy of this immuneACCESS table, which keeps in-frame sequences only. Checked studies attribute under half of the gap to unresolved V genes and leave the rest unexplained. V, J and clone size derive from that table, while D and trimming were established from the DNA sequence. The sample table lists about 390,000 clones, roughly 90% of them with a count of one. The leading ten clones occupy approximately 1.7% of the sample.

The material sequenced was peripheral blood, taken in a trial of Ad26.COV2.S vaccine versus placebo. The chain is made from TRBV21-1 and TRBJ2-6; whether TRBD1, the table's D call, matches the DNA was not checked. TRBV21-1 constitutes a pseudogene. This receptor was identified in a person aged 18-65 years who received the Ad26.COV2.S COVID-19 vaccine or a placebo. The bases are TGTGCCAGCAGCAAAAGGGCCAGGGGACGATCTGGGGCCAACGTCCTGACTTTC. Its translation is CASSKRARGRSGANVLTF.